This is a list of T cell receptor beta chains from one sample in a study of alternative splicing in chronic myeloid leukemia remission. TCRdb reprocessed the bulk RNA-seq reads and reports one entry per CDR3 protein, with no DNA. The sample table sets out around 100 distinct CDR3 sequences. Specimen: PBMCs or total blood leukocytes (not recorded which), collected at diagnosis. These receptors all come from an adult with chronic myeloid leukemia. CDR3s include the opening cysteine and the closing phenylalanine or tryptophan. For some rows the clone size is stated as once, few or many, or as a class when expanded; others skip it.

abundance	j_gene	v_gene	CDR3aa
NA	TRBJ1-4	TRBV10-1	CASSDNAEKLFF
NA	TRBJ2-1	TRBV19	CASTWGGLEHNEQFF
NA	TRBJ2-3	TRBV5-1	CASSLVLAGAGDTQYF
once	TRBJ1-1	TRBV5-1	CASSTQGTLTEAFF
NA	TRBJ1-5	TRBV4-1	CASSQGIGTGVLYSNQPQHF
once	TRBJ1-5	TRBV12-3/TRBV12-4	CTSSPSGGYQPQHF
NA	TRBJ1-1	TRBV9	CASSVAPGQGGSNTEAFF
NA	TRBJ1-2	TRBV19	CASSENRVNYGYTF
NA	TRBJ2-2	TRBV29-1	CSVRQGGRELFF
NA	TRBJ2-1	TRBV11-3	CASSLSPQGGFNEQFF
NA	TRBJ1-1	TRBV18	CASSPQDRNTEAFF
NA	TRBJ2-5	TRBV11-2	CASSLAVGGETQYF
NA	TRBJ1-1	TRBV6-2/TRBV6-3	CASSYSTRDWGKTEAFF
NA	TRBJ1-5	TRBV12-3/TRBV12-4	CASTFSNQPQHF
NA	TRBJ1-5	TRBV18	CASSPPGGVSQPQHF
NA	TRBJ2-5	TRBV3-1	CASSQEGSSETQYF
NA	TRBJ2-1	TRBV7-3	CASSSAGTSNNEQFF
NA	TRBJ2-5	TRBV20-1	CSASFQGDWKETQYF
NA	TRBJ1-2	TRBV4-1	CASSQDLGGNYGYTF
NA	TRBJ2-1	TRBV7-9	CASSLVVQNNEQFF
NA	TRBJ2-3	TRBV28	CASSPRFPPGEDTQYF
NA	TRBJ1-1	TRBV28	CASRNSTGVGTEAFF
NA	TRBJ1-5	TRBV2	CASRIGQGSNQPQHF
NA	TRBJ1-2	TRBV7-9	CASSRDRTVGYTF
once	TRBJ2-3	TRBV28	CASRADDRDTDTQYF
once	TRBJ1-5	TRBV20-1	CSAGSGRKNQPQHF
NA	TRBJ2-1	TRBV7-9	CASKSRANEQFF
NA	TRBJ2-3	TRBV9	CASSVGLAGGLSTGTDTQYF
NA	TRBJ2-2	TRBV15	CATSRDPPSGGFTGELFF
NA	TRBJ2-2	TRBV7-3	CASNPGSAGELFF
NA	TRBJ2-4	TRBV11-2	CASSLLTSAKNIQYF
NA	TRBJ1-5	TRBV29-1	CSVEAGLNQPQHF
NA	TRBJ2-1	TRBV20-1	CSARRGASSYNEQFF
NA	TRBJ2-3	TRBV12-3/TRBV12-4	CASSLSGPDTQYF
NA	TRBJ2-1	TRBV14	CASSQVGGLAYNEQFF